A selection of T cell receptor beta chains follows, all from one sample in a study of T cell repertoires in cytomegalovirus infection. TCRdb called the reads again in MiXCR, with one record for every CDR3 protein. Among approximately 76,000 distinct CDR3 sequences listed, roughly 3.6% were seen once. Sequencing used PBMCs. These receptor sequences come from a human donor in good health (CMV status not recorded). Some clones in this sample may be carry-over from other donors' samples. Both conserved end residues are part of each CDR3. Each record gives: CDR3 length, V gene, clone size, CDR3 protein. Clone size, where shown, is once, few, many, or a class for clones that have expanded.

cdr3_length: 13
v_call: TRBV20-1
clone_size: many
cdr3_aa: CSAITGMNYGYTF

cdr3_length: 15
v_call: TRBV12-3/TRBV12-4
clone_size: many
cdr3_aa: CASSFKLGLEKTQYF

cdr3_length: 13
v_call: TRBV28
clone_size: many
cdr3_aa: CASSLVSGNGYTF

cdr3_length: 12
v_call: TRBV20-1
clone_size: many
cdr3_aa: CSARGLHRGYTF

cdr3_length: 13
v_call: TRBV7-2
clone_size: many
cdr3_aa: CASSLGQNYGYTF

cdr3_length: 14
v_call: TRBV7-9
clone_size: many
cdr3_aa: CASSATGPSYEQYF

cdr3_length: 14
v_call: TRBV7-8
clone_size: many
cdr3_aa: CASSLAGANSPLHF

cdr3_length: 17
v_call: TRBV28
clone_size: many
cdr3_aa: CASSLGGGGIVYTEAFF

cdr3_length: 14
v_call: TRBV7-2
clone_size: many
cdr3_aa: CASSRGDRTYGYTF

cdr3_length: 15
v_call: TRBV28
clone_size: few
cdr3_aa: CASSPDSRSYNEQFF

cdr3_length: 13
v_call: TRBV12-3/TRBV12-4
clone_size: many
cdr3_aa: CASRRDTTYEQYF

cdr3_length: 14
v_call: TRBV2
clone_size: many
cdr3_aa: CASSEGGAKLEQYF

cdr3_length: 18
v_call: TRBV4-3
clone_size: many
cdr3_aa: CASSQEAPLAGTYNEQFF

cdr3_length: 12
v_call: TRBV12-3/TRBV12-4
clone_size: many
cdr3_aa: CASSYDLNAQYF

cdr3_length: 15
v_call: TRBV10-3
clone_size: many
cdr3_aa: CAISDRDRVPDEQYF

cdr3_length: 13
v_call: TRBV7-2
clone_size: medium-sized
cdr3_aa: CASSLGLQETQYF

cdr3_length: 15
v_call: TRBV28
clone_size: many
cdr3_aa: CASSQGTIAYNEQFF

cdr3_length: 15
v_call: TRBV28
clone_size: many
cdr3_aa: CASSSGEGRGNTIYF

cdr3_length: 14
v_call: TRBV19
clone_size: many
cdr3_aa: CASSNQGNGNTIYF

cdr3_length: 16
v_call: TRBV7-8
clone_size: many
cdr3_aa: CASSSRGISSYNEQFF

cdr3_length: 17
v_call: TRBV5-5
clone_size: .
cdr3_aa: CVSSLAWTVENTGELFF

cdr3_length: 13
v_call: TRBV7-2
clone_size: many
cdr3_aa: CASSRGHPEGYTF

cdr3_length: 12
v_call: TRBV7-9
clone_size: many
cdr3_aa: CASSLRRGSKFF

cdr3_length: 14
v_call: TRBV7-2
clone_size: many
cdr3_aa: CASTNSAGGTEAFF

cdr3_length: 17
v_call: TRBV23-1
clone_size: many
cdr3_aa: CASSHVSVHGQAYEQYF

cdr3_length: 14
v_call: TRBV2
clone_size: many
cdr3_aa: CASSEPGLAGGQFF

cdr3_length: 15
v_call: TRBV6-1
clone_size: many
cdr3_aa: CASRPMWSENTEAFF

cdr3_length: 15
v_call: TRBV12-3/TRBV12-4
clone_size: many
cdr3_aa: CASSLVLAGGNEQFF

cdr3_length: 13
v_call: TRBV28
clone_size: many
cdr3_aa: CASSFAGNTEAFF

cdr3_length: 16
v_call: TRBV4-2
clone_size: many
cdr3_aa: CASSQDTPGSNTEAFF

cdr3_length: 13
v_call: TRBV25-1
clone_size: many
cdr3_aa: CASRRGVYNEQFF

cdr3_length: 16
v_call: TRBV7-2
clone_size: many
cdr3_aa: CASSPRSGGGRYTQYF

cdr3_length: 14
v_call: TRBV7-3
clone_size: many
cdr3_aa: CASSWGGGATEQYF

cdr3_length: 13
v_call: TRBV28
clone_size: many
cdr3_aa: CASSFESGNTIYF

cdr3_length: 17
v_call: TRBV7-9
clone_size: many
cdr3_aa: CASSPGTSGGFYNEQFF

cdr3_length: 16
v_call: TRBV7-3
clone_size: many
cdr3_aa: CASSLWGQLRGTEAFF

cdr3_length: 13
v_call: TRBV7-2
clone_size: many
cdr3_aa: CASSLGSSYGYTF

cdr3_length: 11
v_call: TRBV12-3/TRBV12-4
clone_size: many
cdr3_aa: CASSSIGEAFF

cdr3_length: 16
v_call: TRBV28
clone_size: few
cdr3_aa: CASSLSGRWVTYEQYF

cdr3_length: 13
v_call: TRBV6-2/TRBV6-3
clone_size: .
cdr3_aa: CATMRRLAETQYF

cdr3_length: 15
v_call: TRBV7-2
clone_size: many
cdr3_aa: CASSQTGGSRYEQYF

cdr3_length: 13
v_call: TRBV6-1
clone_size: many
cdr3_aa: CASSPGASQPQHF

cdr3_length: 11
v_call: TRBV10-3
clone_size: many
cdr3_aa: CAISEEDEQFF

cdr3_length: 15
v_call: TRBV7-2
clone_size: many
cdr3_aa: CASSMMTRAKNIQYF

cdr3_length: 8
v_call: TRBV6-2/TRBV6-3
clone_size: many
cdr3_aa: CAEDTQYF

cdr3_length: 14
v_call: TRBV6-6
clone_size: many
cdr3_aa: CASSYSGQINEQFF

cdr3_length: 13
v_call: TRBV20-1
clone_size: many
cdr3_aa: CSARDDRKNEQFF

cdr3_length: 13
v_call: TRBV15
clone_size: many
cdr3_aa: CAAGSGGSSEAFF

cdr3_length: 14
v_call: TRBV7-2
clone_size: many
cdr3_aa: CASSLALGNSPLHF

cdr3_length: 16
v_call: TRBV6-6
clone_size: many
cdr3_aa: CASSYDRQGPNYGYTF

cdr3_length: 12
v_call: TRBV7-2
clone_size: medium-sized
cdr3_aa: CASSTYTDTQYF